A selection of T cell receptor beta chains follows, all from one sample in a study of cytomegalovirus exposure and HLA in healthy donors. The data were produced by immunoSEQ multiplex PCR, yet TCRdb's version contains in-frame clones alone and is incomplete. The table records fewer than 120,000 clones, roughly nine tenths of them present only once. Input material: PBMCs. Receptors originate from a woman aged 18-29 years in good health and CMV-seronegative. CDR3s include the opening cysteine and the closing phenylalanine or tryptophan. D genes are given only for firm matches. Clone size is stated in some rows and not others, as once, few, many or a class when expanded.

>TRBJ1-2|TRBV4-2|NA|NA
TGTGCCAGCAGCCAAGACCGACAGGATGGCTACACCTTC
CASSQDRQDGYTF
>TRBJ2-7|TRBV27|NA|NA
TGTGCCAGCAGTTTGCCTGCGGGACGGCAGTACTTC
CASSLPAGRQYF
>TRBJ1-5|TRBV4-1|TRBD1|NA
TGCGCCAGCAGCCAAGATCCGGACAGGGCTTATAGCAATCAGCCCCAGCATTTT
CASSQDPDRAYSNQPQHF
>TRBJ1-2|TRBV6-1|TRBD1|once
TGTGCCAGCATCAAACAGGGGAGCGATGGCTACACCTTC
CASIKQGSDGYTF
>TRBJ2-7|TRBV5-1|TRBD1|NA
TGCGCCAGCAGCTTGCAGGACAGGCAACCCGAGCAGTACTTC
CASSLQDRQPEQYF
>TRBJ2-1|TRBV10-2|NA|NA
TGCGCCACCCTAAGGACTAATGAGCAGTTCTTC
CATLRTNEQFF
>TRBJ2-1|TRBV14|NA|once
TGTGCCAGCAGCCCCACTAGCACCGCCTACAATGAGCAGTTCTTC
CASSPTSTAYNEQFF
>TRBJ1-1|TRBV11-2|NA|NA
TGTGCCAGCAGCCGGACAGCCGAAGCTTTCTTT
CASSRTAEAFF
>TRBJ2-7|TRBV7-2|NA|NA
TGTGCCAGCAGCTTCTGGGCTCGCGAGCAGTACTTC
CASSFWAREQYF
>TRBJ2-5|TRBV30|TRBD2|NA
TGTGCCTGGAGTCCAACCGGGAGCGGGGGAGAGACCCAGTACTTC
CAWSPTGSGGETQYF
>TRBJ2-5|TRBV11-3|NA|once
TGTGCCAGCAGCTTAGAAGGGGGGGTACAGACCCAGTACTTC
CASSLEGGVQTQYF
>TRBJ2-7|TRBV19|TRBD2|NA
TGTGCCAGTAGCCCCGGGGGGGCGTACGAGCAGTACTTC
CASSPGGAYEQYF
>TRBJ2-2|TRBV11-3|TRBD1|NA
TGTGCCAGCAGCTCCGACAGGGAAAAGGCCGGGGAGCTGTTTTTT
CASSSDREKAGELFF
>TRBJ2-3|TRBV6-1|TRBD2|NA
TGTGCCAGCCAGACTAGCGGTCCAGATACGCAGTATTTT
CASQTSGPDTQYF
>TRBJ1-1|TRBV6-5|NA|NA
TGTGCCAGCAGTTACCAGGGGCAGGTTGAAGCTTTCTTT
CASSYQGQVEAFF
>TRBJ1-2|TRBV9|NA|once
TGTGCCAGCAGCTCCCCCGGGCGGGACGTTCAGGGCTACACCTTC
CASSSPGRDVQGYTF
>TRBJ2-7|TRBV7-3|TRBD2|NA
TGTGCCAGCAGCATCCAAGCGGGGATCTCCTACGAGCAGTACTTC
CASSIQAGISYEQYF
>TRBJ2-5|TRBV7-9|NA|NA
TGTGCCAGCAGCGACACAGGGTTAGGGACCCAGTACTTC
CASSDTGLGTQYF
>TRBJ2-5|TRBV29-1|TRBD2|NA
TGCAGCGTTGCAGGTAGCGGGAGTGCCCAGTACTTC
CSVAGSGSAQYF
>TRBJ1-1|TRBV4-3|TRBD1|NA
TGCGCCAGCAGCCCTGACAGGAATACCGGGACAGGGGGGATTGAAGCTTTCTTT
CASSPDRNTGTGGIEAFF
>TRBJ2-7|TRBV28|TRBD1|NA
TGTGCCAGCAGTCCGCTGACAGGGGTAAACGAGCAGTACTTC
CASSPLTGVNEQYF
>TRBJ2-7|TRBV4-2|NA|NA
TGTGCCAGCAGCCCCGACCAGACTACCTACGAGCAGTACTTC
CASSPDQTTYEQYF
>TRBJ2-7|TRBV19|TRBD1|NA
TGTGCCAGTAGTTCACCCGGGACAGGGGCGTACGAGCAGTACTTC
CASSSPGTGAYEQYF
>TRBJ2-1|TRBV6-5|TRBD2|NA
TGTGCCAGCAGCCCCGGGAGGGTAACCTACAATGAGCAGTTCTTC
CASSPGRVTYNEQFF
>TRBJ1-5|TRBV7-2|TRBD1|NA
TGTGCCAGCAGCCGAGGAGCCGGGACAGCCTCAAATCAGCCCCAGCATTTT
CASSRGAGTASNQPQHF
>TRBJ1-2|TRBV9|NA|NA
TGTGCCAGCAGCCCTCGACAGTGGGTTGGGGAACGGGAGGGCTACACCTTC
CASSPRQWVGEREGYTF
>TRBJ1-5|TRBV19|NA|few
TGTGCCAGCAGGACAGCGCTGGGAAATCAGCCCCAGCATTTT
CASRTALGNQPQHF
>TRBJ1-5|TRBV27|TRBD1|NA
TGTGCCAGCAAGCGGACAGGGAGCGATCAGCCCCAGCATTTT
CASKRTGSDQPQHF
>TRBJ2-7|TRBV7-2|NA|NA
TGTGCCAGCAGCTTTGTACAGTCCTACGAGCAGTACTTC
CASSFVQSYEQYF
>TRBJ2-7|TRBV28|NA|NA
TGTGCCAGCAGTTTAGCAGGGGTGGAGCAGTACTTC
CASSLAGVEQYF
>TRBJ2-1|TRBV5-1|TRBD2|NA
TGCGCCAGCTCCCGTGGACTAGCGGGAGGGAACAATGAGCAGTTCTTC
CASSRGLAGGNNEQFF
>TRBJ2-7|TRBV4-3|TRBD2|once
TGCGCCAGCAGCCAAGAAAGGAGCGGGGGGCCAGACGAGCAGTACTTC
CASSQERSGGPDEQYF
>TRBJ2-4|TRBV7-6|NA|NA
TGTGCCAGCAGCTTCGAGGGCCAGCTAGCCAAAAACATTCAGTACTTC
CASSFEGQLAKNIQYF
>TRBJ2-7|TRBV5-1|TRBD1|NA
TGCGCCAGCAGCTCTACGAATCCGGGACAGGGCGCCGAGCAGTACTTC
CASSSTNPGQGAEQYF
>TRBJ1-2|TRBV28|TRBD1|NA
TGTGCCAGCAGAAACAGGGGACATGGCTACACCTTC
CASRNRGHGYTF
>TRBJ1-3|TRBV6-5|NA|NA
TGTGCCAGCAGTTCCACGGAGAGGGACACCATATATTTT
CASSSTERDTIYF
>TRBJ1-4|TRBV7-2|NA|once
TGTGCCAGCAGCTTTTTCTTAGCTAATGAAAAACTGTTTTTT
CASSFFLANEKLFF
>TRBJ2-2|TRBV30|TRBD1|NA
TGTGCCTGGAGGACACAGGGGTTCGACACCGGGGAGCTGTTTTTT
CAWRTQGFDTGELFF
>TRBJ1-4|TRBV9|NA|few
TGTGCCAGCAGCGCGACAGGACCAGATGAAAAACTGTTTTTT
CASSATGPDEKLFF
>TRBJ1-3|TRBV9|NA|few
TGTGCCAGCAGCGGACAGGACTCTGGAAACACCATATATTTT
CASSGQDSGNTIYF
>TRBJ2-7|TRBV10-1|TRBD1|NA
TGCGCCAGCAGTGCAGGGGGATCTATTGGCGAGCAGTACTTC
CASSAGGSIGEQYF
>TRBJ2-7|TRBV28|NA|once
TGTGCCAGCAGTCCAGGAGGCTTTTCCTACGAGCAGTACTTC
CASSPGGFSYEQYF
>TRBJ2-7|TRBV4-3|NA|NA
TGCGCCAGCAGCCAAGATTGGCCGGGAACCTCCTACGAGCAGTACTTC
CASSQDWPGTSYEQYF
>TRBJ2-1|TRBV5-1|TRBD2|NA
TGCGCCAGCCATCCCCAGGCGGGAGATTACAATGAGCAGTTCTTC
CASHPQAGDYNEQFF
>TRBJ2-5|TRBV7-2|NA|NA
TGTGCCAGCAGTTCCGGGGGGCCGGTCGGGGAGACCCAGTACTTC
CASSSGGPVGETQYF
>TRBJ1-2|TRBV4-3|TRBD1|NA
TGCGCCAGCAGCCAAGATGGGCCAGGGGGCCAACCTAACTATGGCTACACCTTC
CASSQDGPGGQPNYGYTF